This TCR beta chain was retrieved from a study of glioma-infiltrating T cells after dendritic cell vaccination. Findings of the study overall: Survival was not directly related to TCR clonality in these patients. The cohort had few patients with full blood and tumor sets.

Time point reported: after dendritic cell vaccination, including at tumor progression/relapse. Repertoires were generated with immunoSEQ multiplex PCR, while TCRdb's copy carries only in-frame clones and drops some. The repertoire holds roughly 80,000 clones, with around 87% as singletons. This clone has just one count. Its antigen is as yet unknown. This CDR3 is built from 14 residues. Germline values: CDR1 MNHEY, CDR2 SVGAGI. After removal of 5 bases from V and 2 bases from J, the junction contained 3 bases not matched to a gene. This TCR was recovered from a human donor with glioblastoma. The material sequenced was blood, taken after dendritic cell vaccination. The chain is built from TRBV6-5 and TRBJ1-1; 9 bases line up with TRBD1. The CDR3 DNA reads TGTGCCAGCAGTACAGGGGGCGGAAACACTGAAGCTTTCTTT. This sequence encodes CASSTGGGNTEAFF.